This T cell receptor (beta chain) originates from a study of metastatic and nonmetastatic thyroid tumors. Study overall: Samples came from malignant and benign thyroid patients, and repertoires were compared across blood and tumor or nodule tissue.

Authors' processing steps: Using the CDR3 differences seen across clinicopathological groups, the authors built a distant-metastasis classifier for papillary thyroid cancer, which was meant to discriminate distant-metastatic patients. TCRdb reanalyzed the PCR reads via MiXCR. The V and J calls follow TCRdb's processing rather than the paper's. This table holds tens of thousands of clones, around 20% found once. No patient received treatment before thyroid surgery. Germline lookup yields CDR1 SGDLS and CDR2 YYNGEE. There are 13 residues in the CDR3. Unmatched junction bases numbered 4, after V lost 4 bases and J lost 3 bases. This clone was recorded at least ten times.

Sequencing was carried out using blood. This clonotype originated in a female donor with papillary thyroid cancer or a benign thyroid nodule (not recorded which). Some clones in this sample may be carry-over from other donors' samples. The rearrangement uses TRBV9 and TRBJ2-7, with 7 bases fitting TRBD1. CDR3 loop: CASSPTGNYEQYF. The CDR3 region has the DNA TGTGCCAGCAGCCCGACAGGGAACTACGAGCAGTACTTC.